The rows below give T cell receptor beta chains drawn from one sample of a study of post-analysis software for immune sequencing data. TCRdb reprocessed the PCR reads with MiXCR, giving one entry per CDR3 protein. The data contain about 540,000 distinct CDR3 sequences, around 31% of them singletons. Sequenced material: blood. Every receptor here comes from a girl aged 2-17 years with multiple sclerosis. Both conserved end residues are trimmed from each CDR3. D genes are given only for firm matches.

TRBD2	TRBV20-1	SARAAEAGADEQY
NA	TRBV27	ASTPRGASNEKLF
NA	TRBV10-3	AIGRFNETQY
TRBD1	TRBV6-6	ASSRDRAVNSPLH
NA	TRBV9	ASSPGTSTPFYGYT
NA	TRBV6-6	ASSKRVKDGYT
TRBD1	TRBV27	ASSPGTGPSGYT
TRBD2	TRBV2	ASRRAAAGGLEKTQY
TRBD1	TRBV20-1	SANRDRGWEQY
TRBD1	TRBV19	ASSIGTGGYTEAF
NA	TRBV13	ASSLGLAVGNQPQH
TRBD1	TRBV5-6	ASSGTGEGTDTQY
NA	TRBV7-6	VSSLSEDPTDTQY
TRBD1	TRBV20-1	SAQTGEGYGYT
TRBD1	TRBV6-4	AGSPDRGRGEQF
NA	TRBV5-1	ASSPSDLQGTQC
TRBD2	TRBV29-1	SVESGGGNIQY
TRBD2	TRBV12-3/TRBV12-4	ASSVSGGPHNEQF